This passage covers 13 T cell receptor beta chains from one sample sequenced in a study of OX40 agonist ivuxolimab in advanced cancers. Only in-frame clones appear in the TCRdb table, and some are missing; sequencing was by immunoSEQ multiplex PCR. The repertoire includes almost 65,000 clones, around 83% of them detected once, and 0.7% sits in the top ten. This specimen was CD4+ or CD8+ T cells sorted from blood, taken in a trial of the OX40 agonist ivuxolimab. The receptors here all came from an adult with an advanced solid tumor such as melanoma, head and neck, liver or kidney cancer.

This clone was picked up a small number of times. V usage is TRBV19 and J usage is TRBJ1-1, with a tentative D call TRBD1 (5 bases). CDR1 and CDR2 from the germline V gene are LNHDA and SQIVND (reference sequence). V was cut by 8 bases and J by 1 base, with 14 bases left in between. The CDR3 has 14 residues. CDR3 nucleotides: TGTGCCAGTGGGGGTGATCGAGGGAACACTGAAGCTTTCTTT. Encoded protein: CASGGDRGNTEAFF.

The chain combines TRBV10-3 with TRBJ1-4; no reliable D call. V was cut by 0 bases and J by 0 bases, with 14 bases left in between. Germline CDR1 and CDR2: ENHRY and SYGVKD. CDR3 length: 18 residues. DNA of the CDR3: TGTGCCATCAGTGAGTCTCCTCAATTAGCGACAACTAATGAAAAACTGTTTTTT. The encoded protein is CAISESPQLATTNEKLFF.

The V gene is TRBV6-6, the J gene TRBJ2-5; tentative D call: TRBD2 (7 bases). V was cut by 2 bases and J by 0 bases, with 10 bases left in between. The germline gives CDR1 MNHNY, CDR2 SVGAGI (reference sequence). This CDR3 contains 15 residues. The CDR3 DNA is TGTGCCAGCAGTTACGGGGGGGCGTACCAAGAGACCCAGTACTTC. Translation gives CASSYGGAYQETQYF.

The chain uses TRBV28 and TRBJ2-7; D possibly corresponds to TRBD2 (6 bases). V lost 2 bases and J 0 bases, leaving 11 bases between the germline ends. The germline V gene has CDR1 MDHEN and CDR2 SYDVKM. CDR3 size: 15 residues. In nucleotides, the CDR3 is TGTGCCAGCAGTTTAAGGTCTAGCGCCTCCTACGAGCAGTACTTC. Translated: CASSLRSSASYEQYF.

This rearrangement joins TRBV9 to TRBJ2-3; the D is unclear. This CDR3 has 14 amino acids. V lost 0 bases and J 0 bases, leaving 5 bases between the germline ends. Germline V gene lookup returns CDR1 SGDLS and CDR2 YYNGEE. As DNA, the CDR3 is TGTGCCAGCAGCGTAGAGGTCAGCACAGATACGCAGTATTTT. Translating it yields CASSVEVSTDTQYF.

The chain couples TRBV15 to TRBJ2-7; the match to TRBD1 covers 7 bases. CDR3 length: 15 residues. V lost 1 base, J lost 7 bases, and 10 bases stayed unmatched. CDR1 and CDR2 (germline): LNHNV, YYDKDF (reference sequence). This chain's CDR3 is CATSRGTGPWREQYF. CDR3 nucleotide sequence: TGTGCCACCAGCAGAGGGACAGGCCCTTGGAGAGAGCAGTACTTC.

V usage is TRBV9 and J usage is TRBJ1-5; no definite D call. CDR3 length: 15 amino acids. Per germline, CDR1 SGDLS and CDR2 YYNGEE. The germline V and J ends were trimmed by 0 bases and 2 bases, with 9 bases remaining between them. CDR3 DNA sequence: TGTGCCAGCAGCGTAGGTCCAAGTGGCAATCAGCCCCAGCATTTT. Its protein product is CASSVGPSGNQPQHF.

The rearrangement links TRBV6-1 to TRBJ1-1; weak D call: TRBD1 (6 bases). Per germline, CDR1 MNHNS and CDR2 SASEGT. Trimming pared 5 bases from V and 7 bases from J, leaving 14 bases between. The CDR3 is made up of 13 amino acids. CDR3 sequence (DNA): TGTGCCAGCAGTCCCAGTTGGGACATTGAAGCTTTCTTT. Amino acids: CASSPSWDIEAFF.

The J gene is TRBJ2-1, the V gene TRBV5-1, with D perhaps matching TRBD1 (5 bases). The CDR3 sequence is 11 residues long. Looked up from germline, CDR1 is SGHRS and CDR2 is YFSETQ. V gave up 5 bases and J gave up 9 bases, with 9 bases separating them. The CDR3 sequence is CASRTQGEQFF. CDR3 sequence (DNA): TGCGCCAGCAGGACGCAGGGTGAGCAGTTCTTC.

The chain links TRBV6-1 to TRBJ1-2; D perhaps matches TRBD1 (6 bases). The V gene lost 6 bases and the J gene lost 8 bases, with 16 bases spanning the gap. The CDR3 extends over 13 amino acids. Germline V lookup: CDR1 MNHNS, CDR2 SASEGT. CDR3 sequence reads: CASRAGRGGGYTF. For the CDR3, the DNA is TGTGCCAGCAGAGCAGGGAGGGGGGGCGGCTACACCTTC.

The CDR3 nucleotides read TGTGCCAGCAGCCCGTCCCGGGACAGGGAGTGGAATGAAAAACTGTTTTTT. The encoded protein is CASSPSRDREWNEKLFF. The chain links TRBV5-8 to TRBJ1-4; 9 bases map to TRBD1. This CDR3 is built from 17 residues. The J segment lost 5 bases and the V segment lost 4 bases, leaving 12 bases of the junction unmatched. CDR1 SGHTS and CDR2 YDEGEE come from the germline V gene. The full variable domain, its missing parts supplied by reference TRBV5-8 and TRBJ1-4, is EAGVTQSPTHLIKTRGQQATLRCSPISGHTSVYWYQQALGLGLQFLLWYDEGEERNRGNFPPRFSGRQFPNYSSELNVNALELEDSALYLCASSPSRDREWNEKLFFGSGTQLSVL.

V and J are TRBV19 and TRBJ1-6, with a weak D call TRBD1 (6 bases). This CDR3 is 14 amino acids long. V lost 1 base and J lost 10, with 11 bases in between. The germline CDR1 and CDR2 sequences are LNHDA and SQIVND (reference sequence). The CDR3 is CASSIADRRSPLHF. CDR3 nucleotides: TGTGCCAGTAGTATAGCGGACAGACGCTCACCCCTCCACTTT.

A remark on this clone: This same CDR3 is encoded by further DNA sequences in the sample. This chain uses TRBV5-1 with TRBJ2-3; 7 bases fit TRBD2. V gave up 0 bases and J gave up 4 bases; unmatched junction bases: 5. Germline V gene data show CDR1 as SGHRS and CDR2 as YFSETQ. The CDR3 contains 15 residues. The DNA of the CDR3 is TGCGCCAGCAGCTTGGGACTAGCTGTCTCAGATACGCAGTATTTT. Amino acid sequence: CASSLGLAVSDTQYF. Drawing the rest from reference TRBV5-1 and TRBJ2-3, the complete variable domain is KAGVTQTPRYLIKTRGQQVTLSCSPISGHRSVSWYQQTPGQGLQFLFEYFSETQRNKGNFPGRFSGRQFSNSRSEMNVSTLELGDSALYLCASSLGLAVSDTQYFGPGTRLTVL.